This passage covers 13 T cell receptor beta chains from one sample sequenced in a study of metastatic and nonmetastatic thyroid tumors. TCRdb re-processed the PCR reads through MiXCR. Of about 32,000 clones listed, approximately 7.4% are singletons. Among the patients, none had received any treatment before thyroid surgery. The sequencing sample was made of blood. The receptors here all came from a female donor with papillary thyroid cancer or a benign thyroid nodule (not recorded which). Some clones in this sample may be carry-over from other donors' samples.

Ten or more counts support this clone. The chain is built from TRBV28 and TRBJ2-3; tentative D call: TRBD1 (5 bases). V was clipped by 1 base and J by 5 bases, with 10 bases between them. In germline, CDR1 is MDHEN, CDR2 SYDVKM. This CDR3 spans 14 amino acids. CDR3 coding DNA: TGTGCCAGCAGTTTATCCCCAGGGCTAGATACGCAGTATTTT. The encoded protein is CASSLSPGLDTQYF.

This clone was observed many times. The chain employs TRBV27 and TRBJ1-1; D uncertain. The CDR3 has 17 amino acids. Germline CDR1 MNHEY, CDR2 SMNVEV (reference sequence). The V end lost 6 bases, the J end lost 0 bases, and 20 bases lay between the germline ends. For the CDR3, the DNA is TGTGCCAGCAGGCGAGGGTTCCCCTCCTCCATGAACACTGAAGCTTTCTTT. It encodes CASRRGFPSSMNTEAFF.

This clone has ten or more counts. The rearrangement joins TRBV12-3 or TRBV12-4 to TRBJ2-3; 7 bases agree with TRBD1. The CDR3 is made up of 13 amino acids. V was pared by 7 bases and J by 1 base, with 2 bases of the junction left unmatched. The CDR3 DNA sequence: TGTGCCAGCACCGGACAGGGCACAGATACGCAGTATTTT. It specifies CASTGQGTDTQYF.

This clone showed up many times. CDR3 in DNA: TGCGCCAGCAGGGTGTCTAGCGGGAGTGGTTACGAGCAGTACTTC. It yields the protein CASRVSSGSGYEQYF. The rearrangement joins TRBV10-2 to TRBJ2-7, with 10 positions matching TRBD2. CDR3 size: 15 residues. J lost 4 bases, V lost 6 bases, and 9 bases had no gene match. In germline, CDR1 is WSHSY, CDR2 SAAADI.

Many counts were recorded for this clone. This sequence joins TRBV11-1 and TRBJ2-4; D is ambiguous. The CDR3 spans 13 residues. With 4 bases removed from V and 4 bases from J, the gap between germline ends came to 8 bases. The germline CDR1 and CDR2 sequences are SGHAT and FQDESV (reference sequence). The CDR3 here is CASSSGRKNIQYF. The CDR3 bases are TGTGCCAGCAGCTCGGGCAGGAAAAACATTCAGTACTTC. The variable domain in full, completed from reference TRBV11-1 and TRBJ2-4, reads EAEVAQSPRYKITEKSQAVAFWCDPISGHATLYWYRQILGQGPELLVQFQDESVVDDSQLPKDRFSAERLKGVDSTLKIQPAELGDSAMYLCASSSGRKNIQYFGAGTRLSVL.

The V gene is TRBV7-9, the J gene TRBJ2-7; 7 bases line up with TRBD2. The germline V gene has CDR1 SEHNR and CDR2 FQNEAQ (reference sequence). CDR3 length: 15 amino acids. V shed 2 bases, J shed 3 bases, and the junction held 7 bases outside the gene matches. The DNA for the CDR3 is TGTGCCAGCAGCTTACAAGCGGGACCTAACTACGAGCAGTACTTC. Protein product: CASSLQAGPNYEQYF.

V usage is TRBV7-9 and J usage is TRBJ2-5; 11 bases agree with TRBD2. The CDR3 is 16 amino acids. Germline values: CDR1 SEHNR, CDR2 FQNEAQ (reference sequence). J was trimmed by 2 bases and V by 6 bases; bases with no gene match: 8. The CDR3 region has the DNA TGTGCCAGCAGTTTAACGAGACTAGCGGGACAAGAGACCCAGTACTTC. Translating gives CASSLTRLAGQETQYF.

This clone was detected many times. This chain uses TRBV6-1 with TRBJ1-5; perhaps TRBD1 as D (6 bases). This CDR3 region has 15 residues. Germline loops: CDR1 MNHNS, CDR2 SASEGT. Trimming took 6 bases from V and 6 from J, leaving 18 bases between them. CDR3 loop: CASRKGQRMTQPQHF. In DNA, the CDR3 is TGTGCCAGCAGGAAAGGACAGAGGATGACTCAGCCCCAGCATTTT.

In this sample, this clone turned up many times. The CDR3 DNA reads as TGTGCCAGCAGTCGGGACAATAATTCACCCCTCCACTTT. As protein: CASSRDNNSPLHF. The chain employs TRBV6-1 and TRBJ1-6, with TRBD1 as a possible D gene (6 bases). CDR3 length equals 13 residues. With 5 bases removed from V and 5 bases from J, the gap between germline ends came to 7 bases. Germline V lookup: CDR1 MNHNS, CDR2 SASEGT.

This clone was recorded many times. The chain carries TRBV6-2 or TRBV6-3 and TRBJ2-2; D may be TRBD1 (5 bases). With 3 bases removed from V and 7 bases from J, the gap between germline ends came to 15 bases. This CDR3 is 15 amino acids long. In germline, CDR1 is MNHEY, CDR2 SVGEGT. The CDR3 region is CASSYSLGAGGELFF. As DNA, the CDR3 is TGTGCCAGCAGTTATTCCCTAGGGGCTGGCGGGGAGCTGTTTTTT.

Points on this clone: A much larger clone is a single base away; this may be a read error. This chain joins TRBV5-1 and TRBJ2-5; TRBD1 aligns across 10 bases. Germline CDR1 SGHRS, CDR2 YFSETQ. The CDR3 consists of 17 residues. Here the CDR3 DNA reads TGCGCCAGCAGCCTCCGACCGACAGGGGGCCAGTGGGAGAACCAGTACTTC. As protein: CASSLRPTGGQWENQYF.

In this sample, this clone turned up many times. The chain links TRBV19 to TRBJ1-1; D remains unclear. The CDR3 has 14 amino acids. Germline lookup yields CDR1 LNHDA and CDR2 SQIVND (reference sequence). Trimming removed 5 bases at V and 6 bases at J, with 16 bases between. Here the CDR3 reads CASSSEGPLAEAFF. The CDR3 DNA reads as TGTGCCAGTAGTTCCGAAGGCCCTCTGGCTGAAGCTTTCTTT. Based on the CDR3 plus reference TRBV19 and TRBJ1-1, the full variable domain is DGGITQSPKYLFRKEGQNVTLSCEQNLNHDAMYWYRQDPGQGLRLIYYSQIVNDFQKGDIAEGYSVSREKKESFPLTVTSAQKNPTAFYLCASSSEGPLAEAFFGQGTRLTVV.

Many counts were recorded for this clone. The rearrangement joins TRBV10-2 to TRBJ2-3; a weak D match, TRBD2 (6 bases). Trimming stripped 2 bases from V and 6 bases from J, with 12 bases between. CDR1 is WSHSY, CDR2 SAAADI, per germline. CDR3 length: 14 residues. The CDR3 DNA is TGCGCCAGCAGTGAGCCGGGTCGGGGGGATACGCAGTATTTT. Translation gives CASSEPGRGDTQYF.